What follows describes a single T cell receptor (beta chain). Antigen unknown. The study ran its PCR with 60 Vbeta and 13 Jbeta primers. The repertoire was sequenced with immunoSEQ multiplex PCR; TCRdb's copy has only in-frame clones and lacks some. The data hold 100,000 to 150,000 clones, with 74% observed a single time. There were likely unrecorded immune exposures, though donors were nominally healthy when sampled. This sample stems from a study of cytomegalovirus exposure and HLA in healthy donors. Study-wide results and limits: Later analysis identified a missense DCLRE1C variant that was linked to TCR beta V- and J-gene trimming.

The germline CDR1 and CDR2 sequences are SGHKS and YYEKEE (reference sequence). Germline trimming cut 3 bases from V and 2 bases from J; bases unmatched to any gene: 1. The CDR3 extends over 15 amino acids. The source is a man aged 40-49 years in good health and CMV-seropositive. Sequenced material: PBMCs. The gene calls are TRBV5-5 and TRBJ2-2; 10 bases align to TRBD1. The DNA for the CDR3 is TGTGCCAGCAGCTCGACAGGGGGCAACACCGGGGAGCTGTTTTTT. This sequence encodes CASSSTGGNTGELFF.